This T cell receptor (beta chain) was observed in a study of human T cells and chemical hapten exposure. Across the whole study: An area of 2 cm by roughly 2 cm on upper inner arm skin received 2% DPC for sensitization.

Time point of the sample: patch test 3, about 24 weeks after DPC sensitization. This sample's treatment: therapeutic diphenylcyclopropenone sensitization with weekly scalp DPC. Blood draws came first, before each patch test. Each donor was an alopecia patient between 18 and 70 years of age who qualified for DPC. Germline CDR1 reads DFQATT; CDR2 reads SNEGSKA (reference sequence). Trimming stripped 6 bases from V and 2 bases from J, with 8 bases between. This CDR3 contains 12 residues. Of note for this clonotype: Its antigen is still unknown.

Whole-study results and caveats: Healthy individuals' immune responses may differ from those of donors, who had alopecia.

TCRdb re-analysed the RACE reads in MiXCR, keeping a single row per CDR3 protein. The data hold 180,000 or so distinct CDR3 sequences, with around 25% observed a single time. The source was whole blood, collected in connection with sensitization to the hapten diphenylcyclopropenone (DPC). V usage is TRBV20-1 and J usage is TRBJ1-5; maybe TRBD1 (5 bases). This sequence was found in a woman between 40 and 55 years old with alopecia areata. Some clones in this sample may be carry-over from other donors' samples. CDR3 protein: CSATQGNQPQHF. CDR3 coding DNA: TGCAGTGCGACACAGGGCAATCAGCCCCAGCATTTT.